One sample yielded the 14 T cell receptor beta chains listed below, sequenced in a study of monozygotic twins with inflammatory bowel disease. TCRdb re-called the 5' RACE reads and shows each CDR3 protein once, DNA omitted. The sample includes around 99,000 distinct CDR3 sequences. Source material: blood. These receptors were collected from a human donor with ulcerative colitis or Crohn's disease, or a healthy co-twin of an affected twin (not recorded which).

J is TRBJ2-7 and V is TRBV7-3; the D call from TCRdb, TRBD2, cannot be confirmed without DNA. The germline gives CDR1 SGHTA, CDR2 FQGTGA. There are 15 residues in the CDR3. This chain's CDR3 is CASSLIPSGSYEQYF.

The chain has TRBV11-2 and TRBJ2-3; TCRdb gives TRBD2 as the D gene, but with no DNA this cannot be confirmed. Germline lookup yields CDR1 SGHAT and CDR2 FQNNGV. The CDR3 runs 19 residues. The CDR3 loop is CASSLGLAGAQSRTDTQYF. Supplemented by reference TRBV11-2 and TRBJ2-3, the full variable domain reads EAGVAQSPRYKIIEKRQSVAFWCNPISGHATLYWYQQILGQGPKLLIQFQNNGVVDDSQLPKDRFSAERLKGVDSTLKIQPAKLEDSAVYLCASSLGLAGAQSRTDTQYFGPGTRLTVL.

The gene calls are TRBV5-5 and TRBJ2-3. The CDR3 contains 14 residues. Looked up from germline, CDR1 is SGHKS and CDR2 is YYEKEE (reference sequence). CDR3 protein: CASSLSFSTDTQYF.

The chain combines TRBV10-1 with TRBJ1-2. The CDR3 is 14 amino acids. CDR1 and CDR2 from the germline V gene are WNHNN and SYGVQD (reference sequence). The CDR3 is CAIEPRGGNYGYTF.

The V gene is TRBV28, the J gene TRBJ2-1; the D gene TCRdb calls, TRBD1, cannot be checked with no DNA. CDR3 length equals 14 residues. The V gene's germline CDR1 is MDHEN and CDR2 SYDVKM. The CDR3 region is CASSYRSSYNEQFF.

Measured by frequency, this clonotype is medium-sized. The genes are TRBV7-3 and TRBJ2-1; TCRdb lists TRBD1, though no DNA is available to test this call. This CDR3 spans 14 amino acids. CDR1 and CDR2 from the germline V gene are SGHTA and FQGTGA. This CDR3 is CASSPLGGGDEQFF.

This chain joins TRBV20-1 and TRBJ2-7; the TRBD2 assignment by TCRdb is unverifiable without DNA. Germline values: CDR1 DFQATT, CDR2 SNEGSKA (reference sequence). CDR3 length: 14 residues. CDR3 loop: CSATKLAGDYEQYF.

V is TRBV7-9 and J is TRBJ2-3; TCRdb's D call of TRBD2 is untestable without DNA. The germline V gene encodes CDR1 SEHNR and CDR2 FQNEAQ (reference sequence). This CDR3 is 15 amino acids long. This CDR3 is CASSGLAGRTDTQYF.

The chain links TRBV5-1 to TRBJ2-3. The CDR3 has 14 residues. In germline, CDR1 is SGHRS, CDR2 YFSETQ. CDR3 in amino acids: CASSLDLGTDTQYF.

The chain links TRBV5-4 to TRBJ2-7; no DNA is available, so the TRBD1 call from TCRdb remains unchecked. The germline gives CDR1 SGHNT, CDR2 YYREEE (reference sequence). This CDR3 has 18 residues. CDR3 protein: CASSPDRNGNSGNYEQYF.

J is TRBJ2-1 and V is TRBV5-1; TCRdb's D call of TRBD2 is untestable without DNA. The V gene's germline CDR1 is SGHRS and CDR2 YFSETQ. This CDR3 contains 15 residues. The CDR3 spells CASSSLTSGRDEQFF.

The chain recombines TRBV20-1 with TRBJ2-1; TCRdb picks TRBD2, but there is no DNA to check that call. Germline loops: CDR1 DFQATT, CDR2 SNEGSKA (reference sequence). The CDR3 is made up of 13 amino acids. The CDR3 loop reads CSASRAAAGEQFF.

CDR3 amino acids: CASSWTSGGSYNEQFF. The chain recombines TRBV27 with TRBJ2-1; lacking DNA, the TRBD2 call made by TCRdb goes unchecked. From germline, CDR1 is MNHEY and CDR2 SMNVEV (reference sequence). The CDR3 is made up of 16 amino acids.

The chain is built from TRBV10-3 and TRBJ2-7. This CDR3 is 14 amino acids long. CDR1 ENHRY and CDR2 SYGVKD come from the germline V gene. CDR3: CAISGQGGPYEQYF.